This T cell receptor (beta chain) was sequenced in a study of blood T cell repertoires in COVID-19. Here immunoSEQ multiplex PCR was the method, and the copy in TCRdb shows in-frame clones only, minus some. The sample includes approximately 55,000 clones, less than 95% of them seen just once. This clone was counted a single time. The V gene lost 3 bases and the J gene lost 2 bases, with 8 bases spanning the gap. The CDR3 length is 14 residues. CDR1 and CDR2 (germline): MGHDK, SYGVNS. This sequence was found in a man in his forties with acute or convalescent COVID-19. This sequence joins TRBV25-1 and TRBJ1-3; the D gene is possibly TRBD1 (5 bases). The sequenced sample consisted of peripheral blood. This CDR3 reads CASSDRVTGNTIYF. The CDR3 DNA is TGTGCCAGCAGTGACAGGGTAACTGGAAACACCATATATTTT.